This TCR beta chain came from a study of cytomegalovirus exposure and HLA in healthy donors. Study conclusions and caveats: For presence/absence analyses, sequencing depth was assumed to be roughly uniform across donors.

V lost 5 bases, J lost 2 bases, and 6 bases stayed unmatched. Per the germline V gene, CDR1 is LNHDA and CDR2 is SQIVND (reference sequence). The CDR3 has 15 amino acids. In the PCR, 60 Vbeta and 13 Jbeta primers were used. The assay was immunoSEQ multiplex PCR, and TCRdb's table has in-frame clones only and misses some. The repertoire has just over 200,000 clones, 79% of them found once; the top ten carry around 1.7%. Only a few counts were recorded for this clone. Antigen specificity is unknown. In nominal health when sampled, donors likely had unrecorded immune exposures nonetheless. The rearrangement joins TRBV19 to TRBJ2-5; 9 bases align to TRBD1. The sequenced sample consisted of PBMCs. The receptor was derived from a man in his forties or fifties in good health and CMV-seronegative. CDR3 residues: CASSWGQGMQETQYF. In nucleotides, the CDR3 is TGTGCCAGTAGTTGGGGACAGGGAATGCAAGAGACCCAGTACTTC.